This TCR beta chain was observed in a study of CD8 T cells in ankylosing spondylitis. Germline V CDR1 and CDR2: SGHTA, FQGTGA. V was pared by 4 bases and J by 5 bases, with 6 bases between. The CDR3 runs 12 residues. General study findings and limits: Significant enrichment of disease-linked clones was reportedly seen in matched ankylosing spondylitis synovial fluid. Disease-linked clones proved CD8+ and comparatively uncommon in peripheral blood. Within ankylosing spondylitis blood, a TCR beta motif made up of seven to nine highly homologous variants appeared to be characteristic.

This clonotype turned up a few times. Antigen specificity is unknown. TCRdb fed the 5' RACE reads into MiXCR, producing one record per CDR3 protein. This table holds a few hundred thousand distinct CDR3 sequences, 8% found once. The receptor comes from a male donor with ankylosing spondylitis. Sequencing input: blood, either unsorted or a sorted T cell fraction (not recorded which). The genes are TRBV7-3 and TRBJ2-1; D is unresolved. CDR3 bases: TGTGCCAGCAGCTCGACCAACAATGAGCAGTTCTTC. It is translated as CASSSTNNEQFF. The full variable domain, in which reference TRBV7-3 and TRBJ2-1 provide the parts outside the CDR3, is GAGVSQTPSNKVTEKGKYVELRCDPISGHTALYWYRQSLGQGPEFLIYFQGTGAADDSGLPNDRFFAVRPEGSVSTLKIQRTERGDSAVYLCASSSTNNEQFFGPGTRLTVL.